This TCR beta chain was sequenced for a study of blood T cells in healthy people across ages. The second PCR ran 7 to 11 cycles with a sample-barcoded 5' primer and J-beta primers. TCRdb re-called the 5' RACE reads through MiXCR, storing one row per CDR3 protein. In the table there are 1.5 million to 2 million distinct CDR3 sequences, about 30% of which are singletons. The V gene lost 0 bases and the J gene lost 4 bases, with 13 bases spanning the gap. Germline V gene sequence: CDR1 SGHRS, CDR2 YFSETQ. The CDR3 has 15 residues. The sample holds a few counts of this clonotype. The chain joins TRBV5-1 to TRBJ1-2; D may be TRBD1 (6 bases). The sequenced sample was blood. The TCR sequence derives from a woman aged 25-40 years in good health. The CDR3 loop reads CASSLASGELYGYTF. In DNA form, the CDR3 reads TGCGCCAGCAGCTTGGCTTCAGGGGAGCTCTATGGCTACACCTTC.